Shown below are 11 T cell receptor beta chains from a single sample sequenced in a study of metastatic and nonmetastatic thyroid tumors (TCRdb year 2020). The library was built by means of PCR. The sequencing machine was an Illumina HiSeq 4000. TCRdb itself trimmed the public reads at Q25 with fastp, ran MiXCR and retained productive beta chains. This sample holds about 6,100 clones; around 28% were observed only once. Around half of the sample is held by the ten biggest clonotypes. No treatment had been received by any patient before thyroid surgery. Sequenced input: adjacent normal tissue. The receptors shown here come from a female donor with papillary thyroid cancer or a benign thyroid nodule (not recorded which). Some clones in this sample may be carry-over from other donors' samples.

In nucleotides, the CDR3 is TGTGCCAGCAACCCGGTAGGGGGAGACGGGAACGAGCAGTACTTC. It specifies CASNPVGGDGNEQYF. The V gene is TRBV28, the J gene TRBJ2-7; maybe TRBD1 (6 bases). The CDR3 is made up of 15 amino acids. V was trimmed by 7 bases and J by 5 bases, leaving 21 bases between them. Germline V CDR1 and CDR2: MDHEN, SYDVKM.

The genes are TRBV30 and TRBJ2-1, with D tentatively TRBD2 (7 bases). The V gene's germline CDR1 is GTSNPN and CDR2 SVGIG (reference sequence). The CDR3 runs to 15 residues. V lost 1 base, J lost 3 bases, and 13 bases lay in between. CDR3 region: CAWSEWGGNYNEQFF. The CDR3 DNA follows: TGTGCCTGGAGTGAGTGGGGGGGCAACTACAATGAGCAGTTCTTC.

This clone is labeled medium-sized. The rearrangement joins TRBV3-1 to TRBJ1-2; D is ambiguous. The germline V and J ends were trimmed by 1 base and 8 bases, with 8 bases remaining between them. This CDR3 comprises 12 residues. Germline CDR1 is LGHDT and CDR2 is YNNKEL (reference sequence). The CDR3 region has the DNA TGTGCCAGCAGCCAAGTCGTAGGGGGCTACACCTTC. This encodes CASSQVVGGYTF.

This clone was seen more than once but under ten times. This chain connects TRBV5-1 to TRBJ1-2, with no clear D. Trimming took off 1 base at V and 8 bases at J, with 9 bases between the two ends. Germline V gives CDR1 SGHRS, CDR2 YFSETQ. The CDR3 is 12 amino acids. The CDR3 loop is CASSLPDGGYTF. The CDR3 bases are TGCGCCAGCAGCTTGCCGGACGGCGGCTACACCTTC.

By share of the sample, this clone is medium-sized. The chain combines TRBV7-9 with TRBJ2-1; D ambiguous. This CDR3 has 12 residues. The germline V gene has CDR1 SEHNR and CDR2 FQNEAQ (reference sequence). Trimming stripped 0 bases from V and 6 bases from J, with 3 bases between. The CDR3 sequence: CASSLASNEQFF. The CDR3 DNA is TGTGCCAGCAGCTTAGCTAGCAATGAGCAGTTCTTC.

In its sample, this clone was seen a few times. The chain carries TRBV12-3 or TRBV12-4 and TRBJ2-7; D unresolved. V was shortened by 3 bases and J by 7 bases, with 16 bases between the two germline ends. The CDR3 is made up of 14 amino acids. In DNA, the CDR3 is TGTGCCAGCAGTTTTCTAGGGCAGGTTAGAGAGCAGTACTTC. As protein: CASSFLGQVREQYF.

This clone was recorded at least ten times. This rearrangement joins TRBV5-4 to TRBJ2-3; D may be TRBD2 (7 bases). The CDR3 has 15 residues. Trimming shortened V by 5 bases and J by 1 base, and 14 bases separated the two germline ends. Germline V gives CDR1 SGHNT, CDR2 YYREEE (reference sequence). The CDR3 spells CASRGRGAGTDTQYF. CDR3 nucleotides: TGTGCCAGCAGGGGGAGGGGGGCGGGCACAGATACGCAGTATTTT.

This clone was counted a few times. The CDR3 spells CAIRAGTGTSNYGYTF. The DNA of the CDR3 is TGTGCCATCAGGGCGGGAACAGGGACATCTAACTATGGCTACACCTTC. V usage is TRBV10-3 and J usage is TRBJ1-2, with a tentative D call TRBD1 (6 bases). V was pared by 6 bases and J by 0 bases, with 17 bases between. The CDR3 has 16 residues. Germline V gene lookup returns CDR1 ENHRY and CDR2 SYGVKD.

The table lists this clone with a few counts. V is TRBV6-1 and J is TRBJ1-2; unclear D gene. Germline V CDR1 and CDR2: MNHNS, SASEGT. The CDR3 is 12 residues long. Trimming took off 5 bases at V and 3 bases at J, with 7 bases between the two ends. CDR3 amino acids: CASSKADYGYTF. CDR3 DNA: TGTGCCAGCAGTAAGGCTGACTATGGCTACACCTTC.

CDR3 protein: CASSPHRAFDGYTF. Here the CDR3 DNA reads TGTGCCAGCAGCCCTCACAGGGCGTTTGATGGCTACACCTTC. The V call is TRBV7-3, the J call TRBJ1-2, with D perhaps TRBD1 (6 bases). Germline V gene data show CDR1 as SGHTA and CDR2 as FQGTGA. Trimming left V 5 bases short and J 6 bases short, with 16 bases between. This CDR3 region has 14 residues.

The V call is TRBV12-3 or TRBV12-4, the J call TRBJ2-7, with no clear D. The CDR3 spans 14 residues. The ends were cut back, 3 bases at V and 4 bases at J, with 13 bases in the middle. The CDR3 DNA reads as TGTGCCAGCAGTTTTGGCCTATCTTCATACGAGCAGTACTTC. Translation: CASSFGLSSYEQYF.